The 8 T cell receptor beta chains presented below share a single source sample, sequenced in a study of B cell selection in AIRE deficiency. Regulatory T cells were sorted as CD4+CD25hiCD127low/negative cells. The protocol was immunoSEQ multiplex PCR, while the TCRdb copy is restricted to in-frame clones and leaves out a portion. The sample carries some 14,000 clones, roughly 91% recorded once. The sample taken for sequencing was Tregs sorted from PBMCs. The receptors derive from a human donor with AIRE deficiency.

This chain links TRBV7-9 with TRBJ2-2, with D possibly being TRBD1 (5 bases). Germline V gene data show CDR1 as SEHNR and CDR2 as FQNEAQ (reference sequence). This CDR3 has 15 amino acids. V lost 3 bases, J lost 5 bases, and 13 bases lay in between. CDR3 DNA sequence: TGTGCCAGCAGCTTTCTCGGACAAGAAACCGGGGAGCTGTTTTTT. Translating it yields CASSFLGQETGELFF.

The chain is built from TRBV5-1 and TRBJ2-7; D perhaps matches TRBD2 (5 bases). CDR1 is SGHRS, CDR2 YFSETQ, per germline. The CDR3 covers 14 residues. The V and J ends lost 1 base and 2 bases respectively, with 10 bases between them. This chain's CDR3 is CASSLRRAPYEQYF. The CDR3 region has the DNA TGCGCCAGCAGCTTGAGGCGGGCCCCCTACGAGCAGTACTTC.

The V and J genes are TRBV10-2 and TRBJ2-1; 7 nucleotides line up with TRBD1. The CDR3 is 13 amino acids. The V segment lost 6 bases and the J segment 10 bases; nucleotides outside the gene matches: 9. Per the germline V gene, CDR1 is WSHSY and CDR2 is SAAADI. CDR3 DNA: TGCGCCAGCAGGAGCCTCGTAGGGGGCGAGCAGTTCTTC. Protein: CASRSLVGGEQFF.

This sequence joins TRBV15 and TRBJ2-1; 8 nucleotides line up with TRBD2. The germline CDR1 and CDR2 sequences are LNHNV and YYDKDF (reference sequence). The CDR3 totals 15 residues. J lost 7 bases, V lost 3 bases, and 8 bases had no gene match. CDR3 residues: CATSRHSGRLNEQFF. The CDR3 DNA follows: TGTGCCACCAGCAGGCACAGCGGGAGACTGAATGAGCAGTTCTTC.

The chain carries TRBV5-1 and TRBJ2-2, with D possibly being TRBD2 (6 bases). The CDR3 extends over 16 amino acids. In germline, CDR1 is SGHRS, CDR2 YFSETQ. Trimming left V 0 bases short and J 2 bases short, with 11 bases between. This chain's CDR3 is CASSLGPGVNTGELFF. For the CDR3, the DNA is TGCGCCAGCAGCTTGGGACCGGGGGTCAACACCGGGGAGCTGTTTTTT.

The chain recombines TRBV29-1 with TRBJ1-1; 7 nucleotides match TRBD1. V was clipped by 0 bases and J by 4 bases; unmatched bases: 8. CDR1 SQVTM and CDR2 ANQGSEA come from the germline V gene. The CDR3 consists of 15 residues. The CDR3 DNA is TGCAGCGTTGAAGATGCGGGGACAGCCCTCACTGAAGCTTTCTTT. This sequence encodes CSVEDAGTALTEAFF. Drawing the rest from reference TRBV29-1 and TRBJ1-1, the complete variable domain is SAVISQKPSRDICQRGTSLTIQCQVDSQVTMMFWYRQQPGQSLTLIATANQGSEATYESGFVIDKFPISRPNLTFSTLTVSNMSPEDSSIYLCSVEDAGTALTEAFFGQGTRLTVV.

CDR3 in amino acids: CASSLIGETQYF. CDR3 nucleotides: TGTGCCAGCAGCTTAATAGGGGAGACCCAGTACTTC. The genes are TRBV7-7 and TRBJ2-5; D unresolved. Germline V CDR1 and CDR2: SSHAT, FNYEAQ (reference sequence). Trimming removed 2 bases at V and 5 bases at J, with 6 bases between. The CDR3 spans 12 residues.

Turning to this clone: One end of the junction varies from germline; a read error may be responsible. V is TRBV15 and J is TRBJ2-5, with a possible D match to TRBD1 (6 bases). This CDR3 contains 16 residues. From germline, CDR1 is LNHNV and CDR2 YYDKDF (reference sequence). CDR3 bases: TGTGCCACCAGCAGAGATCCCAGGGGCTACCAAAAGACCCAGTACTTC. Translated: CATSRDPRGYQKTQYF. Looking up the rest from reference TRBV15 and TRBJ2-5 gives the full variable domain: DAMVIQNPRYQVTQFGKPVTLSCSQTLNHNVMYWYQQKSSQAPKLLFHYYDKDFNNEADTPDNFQSRRPNTSFCFLDIRSPGLGDTAMYLCATSRDPRGYQKTQYFGPGTRLLVL.